A single sample is the source of the 14 T cell receptor beta chains below, sequenced in a study of blood T cell repertoires in COVID-19. Clones were sequenced by immunoSEQ multiplex PCR, and TCRdb holds only the in-frame ones, with some missing. This repertoire shows fewer than 150,000 clones, approximately 90% found once; its top ten account for 7.7%. The source material was peripheral blood. The receptors originated from a human donor in a cohort sampled during active COVID-19.

This clone turned up a few times. The V gene is TRBV5-4, the J gene TRBJ2-2, with 8 bases that match TRBD2. The germline V gene encodes CDR1 SGHNT and CDR2 YYREEE (reference sequence). Trimming took 3 bases from V and 0 from J; bases not matched to a gene: 7. The CDR3 loop spans 17 amino acids. The CDR3 DNA follows: TGTGCCAGCAGCTACGGGGCTAGCGGGCCGAACACCGGGGAGCTGTTTTTT. Protein product: CASSYGASGPNTGELFF.

J is TRBJ2-5 and V is TRBV9; TRBD2 might be the D (6 bases). This CDR3 has 13 amino acids. Trimming cost V 4 bases and J 5 bases, with 12 bases left between them. CDR1 is SGDLS, CDR2 YYNGEE, per germline. The CDR3 here is CASSTRDLETQYF. CDR3 coding DNA: TGTGCCAGCAGCACCCGGGACTTGGAGACCCAGTACTTC.

The chain employs TRBV6-5 and TRBJ1-2, with a tentative D call TRBD1 (6 bases). This CDR3 region has 13 residues. V lost 7 bases and J lost 5, with 14 bases in between. The germline CDR1 and CDR2 sequences are MNHEY and SVGAGI. This CDR3 reads CASTSTGTYGYTF. DNA for the CDR3: TGTGCCAGCACGTCGACGGGGACATATGGCTACACCTTC.

This clone was found a few times. The genes are TRBV5-6 and TRBJ1-5; TRBD1 agrees at 9 bases. The CDR3 is 13 amino acids. Germline V gene sequence: CDR1 SGHDT, CDR2 YYEEEE. After removal of 4 bases from V and 5 bases from J, the junction contained 1 base not matched to a gene. This CDR3 reads CASSGQGHQPQHF. The CDR3 bases are TGTGCCAGCAGCGGACAGGGGCATCAGCCCCAGCATTTT.

This chain uses TRBV30 with TRBJ2-1, with D maybe TRBD2 (7 bases). The CDR3 spans 15 residues. Germline values: CDR1 GTSNPN, CDR2 SVGIG (reference sequence). Between the trimmed V and J ends, which lost 3 bases and 2 bases, there was a span of 14 bases. The CDR3 DNA reads TGTGCCTGGAGCCTCCTAGGGGGGGCCTACAATGAGCAGTTCTTC. Translating it yields CAWSLLGGAYNEQFF.

This chain joins TRBV4-1 and TRBJ2-5, with D maybe TRBD1 (6 bases). This CDR3 has 15 residues. The germline V and J ends were trimmed by 2 bases and 1 base, with 11 bases remaining between them. Germline V gene sequence: CDR1 MGHRA, CDR2 YSYEKL. The CDR3 sequence is CASSQPGQSQETQYF. The CDR3 DNA sequence: TGCGCCAGCAGCCAACCTGGACAGTCCCAAGAGACCCAGTACTTC.

The gene calls are TRBV3-1 (or the pseudogene TRBV3-2) and TRBJ2-7; the match to TRBD2 covers 7 bases. Germline CDR1 LGHDT, CDR2 YNNKEL (reference sequence). This CDR3 has 17 amino acids. Unmatched junction bases numbered 15, after V lost 7 bases and J lost 0 bases. This CDR3 is CASTRSGGSGSSYEQYF. The CDR3 bases are TGTGCCAGCACCCGATCGGGGGGTAGCGGCAGCTCCTACGAGCAGTACTTC.

This chain uses TRBV9 with TRBJ2-2, with TRBD1 matching 9 bases. From germline, CDR1 is SGDLS and CDR2 YYNGEE. Unmatched junction bases numbered 12, after V lost 4 bases and J lost 2 bases. The CDR3 consists of 18 residues. CDR3 coding DNA: TGTGCCAGCAGCCCATCACGCCGGGACAGGGCTAACACCGGGGAGCTGTTTTTT. This translates into CASSPSRRDRANTGELFF.

The gene calls are TRBV6-6 and TRBJ1-1, with TRBD1 matching 9 bases. V lost 2 bases to trimming and J lost 6 bases; unmatched junction nucleotides: 7. Germline lookup yields CDR1 MNHNY and CDR2 SVGAGI (reference sequence). The CDR3 is made up of 15 amino acids. This chain's CDR3 is CASSYESQGAAEAFF. CDR3 DNA: TGTGCCAGCAGTTACGAGTCACAGGGGGCAGCTGAAGCTTTCTTT.

The chain employs TRBV4-1 and TRBJ1-2; D remains unclear. Trimming cost V 0 bases and J 1 base, with 18 bases left between them. The CDR3 contains 18 residues. Germline V lookup: CDR1 MGHRA, CDR2 YSYEKL. The CDR3: CASSQDNSNTEINYGYTF. CDR3 bases: TGCGCCAGCAGCCAAGATAACTCAAACACAGAAATTAACTATGGCTACACCTTC.

The chain joins TRBV18 to TRBJ1-6; no definite D call. Germline CDR1 and CDR2: KGHSH and LQKENI. V lost 1 base and J lost 6, with 22 bases in between. The CDR3 sequence is 19 residues long. CDR3 region: CASSPLGGTESAINSPLHF. CDR3 coding DNA: TGTGCCAGCTCACCACTAGGTGGTACGGAGTCAGCCATTAATTCACCCCTCCACTTT.

V and J are TRBV5-1 and TRBJ1-1; no firm D call. The V end was cut by 4 bases, the J end by 2 bases, with 3 bases between. The germline CDR1 and CDR2 sequences are SGHRS and YFSETQ. The CDR3 loop spans 11 amino acids. This CDR3 is CASSLNTEAFF. CDR3 sequence (DNA): TGCGCCAGCAGCCTAAACACTGAAGCTTTCTTT.

This chain uses TRBV4-1 with TRBJ1-3; TRBD1 matches 9 bases. J lost 3 bases, V lost 3 bases, and 3 bases had no gene match. The CDR3 covers 15 residues. Germline CDR1 reads MGHRA; CDR2 reads YSYEKL. This CDR3 is CASSQGGQGGNTIYF. In DNA, the CDR3 is TGCGCCAGCAGCCAGGGGGGACAGGGTGGAAACACCATATATTTT.

The chain combines TRBV5-1 with TRBJ2-3; 11 nucleotides align to TRBD2. With 8 bases clipped from V and 4 bases from J, the junction kept 6 bases outside the gene matches. Germline CDR1 SGHRS, CDR2 YFSETQ. The CDR3 is 14 residues long. The CDR3 sequence is CASGTSGNSDTQYF. DNA of the CDR3: TGCGCCAGTGGGACTAGCGGAAACTCAGATACGCAGTATTTT.